Listed below are T cell receptor beta chains from one sample, sequenced in a study of T cell responses to AZD1222 COVID-19 vaccine. Data came from immunoSEQ multiplex PCR; TCRdb stores just in-frame clones and leaves some out. The sample has about 130,000 clones; 70% to 90% are singletons. Source: peripheral blood, taken on day 0 of AZD1222 vaccination. The receptors stem from an adult in good health. Both conserved end residues are part of each CDR3. D genes are given only for firm matches. Clone sizes are given selectively: once, few, many, or a class where the clone is expanded.

12	TRBV3-1/TRBV3-2	TRBJ2-1	NA	NA	TGTGCCAGCAGCCAAGTGCGAAATGAGCAGTTCTTC	CASSQVRNEQFF
16	TRBV3-1/TRBV3-2	TRBJ2-5	NA	TRBD2	TGTGCCAGCGGCCTCCCGGGACTAGCGGGAGTGGAGACCCAGTACTTC	CASGLPGLAGVETQYF
15	TRBV19	TRBJ1-5	NA	NA	TGTGCCAGTAGTATAAGTCCAGGGGGCAATCAGCCCCAGCATTTT	CASSISPGGNQPQHF
15	TRBV5-4	TRBJ2-1	NA	TRBD1	TGTGCCAGCAGCTTGGCGAGGAGACAGGGCAATGAGCAGTTCTTC	CASSLARRQGNEQFF
12	TRBV14	TRBJ1-1	NA	NA	TGTGCCAGCAGCCCAAGATCAAAAGGGGCTTTCTTT	CASSPRSKGAFF
13	TRBV2	TRBJ2-1	NA	TRBD1	TGTGCCAGCAGTGGGGACAGGGCGAGGGAGCAGTTCTTC	CASSGDRAREQFF
17	TRBV7-2	TRBJ2-6	NA	NA	TGTGCCAGCAGCTTGAGGGGTCAAAGCTCTGGGGCCAACGTCCTGACTTTC	CASSLRGQSSGANVLTF
15	TRBV7-2	TRBJ2-5	NA	NA	TGTGCCAGCAGCTTATATGGGGCAGGGCAAGAGACCCAGTACTTC	CASSLYGAGQETQYF
17	TRBV6-1	TRBJ2-1	once	TRBD2	TGTGCCAGCAGTGAAGAGACTAGCGGGGGGATTTACAATGAGCAGTTCTTC	CASSEETSGGIYNEQFF
15	TRBV19	TRBJ1-6	NA	NA	TGTGCCAGTAGCGAGGACAGCTCCTATAATTCACCCCTCCACTTT	CASSEDSSYNSPLHF
14	TRBV24-1	TRBJ1-2	NA	NA	TGTGCCACCAGTGATGCCTCGGGGCGGGATGGCTACACCTTC	CATSDASGRDGYTF
17	TRBV5-4	TRBJ2-4	NA	NA	TGTGCCAGCAGCTTAGGAGCCGGAGAATTAGCCAAAAACATTCAGTACTTC	CASSLGAGELAKNIQYF
15	TRBV5-1	TRBJ2-1	NA	TRBD2	TGCGCCAGCAGCTCTAGGGAGGGAGATTACAATGAGCAGTTCTTC	CASSSREGDYNEQFF
13	TRBV3-1/TRBV3-2	TRBJ1-6	NA	NA	TGTGCCAGCAGCCAAAGCGTCGATTCACCCCTCCACTTT	CASSQSVDSPLHF
13	TRBV28	TRBJ1-2	NA	NA	TGTGCCAGCAGTTCCGTGGGGGCGGGTGGCTACACCTTC	CASSSVGAGGYTF
18	TRBV11-3	TRBJ2-1	few	TRBD2	TGTGCCAGCAGCCGTGGGCTAGCGGGGGCAAGCTCCTACAATGAGCAGTTCTTC	CASSRGLAGASSYNEQFF
11	TRBV28	TRBJ2-1	NA	NA	TGTGCCAGCAAGAGCCACAATGAGCAGTTCTTC	CASKSHNEQFF
14	TRBV6-5	TRBJ1-1	once	NA	TGTGCCAGCAGTTACTCGTTTCTGAACACTGAAGCTTTCTTT	CASSYSFLNTEAFF
13	TRBV19	TRBJ2-1	NA	NA	TGTGCCAGTAGGAGGAAGACCCGCGATGAGCAGTTCTTC	CASRRKTRDEQFF
14	TRBV27	TRBJ2-5	NA	NA	TGTGCCAGCAGTTCCCTGGACATTTTCGAGACCCAGTACTTC	CASSSLDIFETQYF
16	TRBV5-6	TRBJ1-6	once	NA	TGTGCCAGCAGCTTTAGGATAAACTCCTATAATTCACCCCTCCACTTT	CASSFRINSYNSPLHF
19	TRBV24-1	TRBJ2-2	NA	TRBD2	TGTGCCACCAGTGAAACTAAGGGAGGGGCGCGGACGAACACCGGGGAGCTGTTTTTT	CATSETKGGARTNTGELFF
15	TRBV7-9	TRBJ2-2	NA	TRBD1	TGTGCCAGCAGCTCGACAGGGTTCGGTGACGGGGAGCTGTTTTTT	CASSSTGFGDGELFF
14	TRBV7-2	TRBJ1-3	NA	NA	TGTGCCAGCAGCTTACAGGGGAGCGGAAACACCATATATTTT	CASSLQGSGNTIYF
15	TRBV3-1/TRBV3-2	TRBJ2-3	NA	TRBD2	TGTGCCAGCAGGGAACTAGCGGCAAGCACAGATACGCAGTATTTT	CASRELAASTDTQYF
15	TRBV4-1	TRBJ1-1	NA	NA	TGCGCCAGCAGCCAAGGGGACCTGCTGAACACTGAAGCTTTCTTT	CASSQGDLLNTEAFF
14	TRBV25-1	TRBJ1-1	NA	TRBD1	TGTGCCAGCAGCCACAGGGGGATGAACACTGAAGCTTTCTTT	CASSHRGMNTEAFF
15	TRBV5-1	TRBJ2-2	NA	NA	TGCGCCAGCAGCATCTCCCATCCAAACACCGGGGAGCTGTTTTTT	CASSISHPNTGELFF
21	TRBV7-8	TRBJ2-3	few	TRBD2	TGTGCCAGCAGCTACCTTAGGACTAGCGGGAGCCACGCTACTAGCACAGATACGCAGTATTTT	CASSYLRTSGSHATSTDTQYF
16	TRBV12-5	TRBJ2-3	few	NA	TGTGCTAGTGGTCGTCACCGGGACTTCCGCACAGATACGCAGTATTTT	CASGRHRDFRTDTQYF
15	TRBV4-2	TRBJ1-1	NA	NA	TGTGCCAGCAGCCAAGAACCAGGGCCGGGCACTGAAGCTTTCTTT	CASSQEPGPGTEAFF
15	TRBV3-1/TRBV3-2	TRBJ1-1	NA	NA	TGTGCCAGCAGCCAAGGGTTACAGGGACGGACTGAAGCTTTCTTT	CASSQGLQGRTEAFF
15	TRBV5-4	TRBJ1-2	NA	NA	TGTGCCAGCAGCTTGGAAATCCCCCAGGTCTATGGCTACACCTTC	CASSLEIPQVYGYTF